This is a list of T cell receptor beta chains from one sample in a study of control samples from healthy donors and cancer patients. Using immunoSEQ multiplex PCR, the repertoire was profiled, and TCRdb retains in-frame clones only, with some absent. The sample shows 100,000 to 150,000 clones, over 75% of them seen only once. The sequencing sample was made of blood. The receptors originated from a man between 35 and 55 years old in good health. Both conserved end residues are part of each CDR3. D genes are given only for firm matches. Expanded clones get a size class; other rows say once, few or many, or leave the size out.

DNA	CDR3	size	D	V	J
TGTGCCACCAGTGATCCCAGGAACACCGGGGAGCTGTTTTTT	CATSDPRNTGELFF	NA	NA	TRBV24-1	TRBJ2-2
TGTGCCAGCAGTGGGACAGACTACAATGAGCAGTTCTTC	CASSGTDYNEQFF	few	NA	TRBV6-4	TRBJ2-1
TGTGCCAGCAGCCAAGCTAAAGGGACAGGGGTTGGGACCCAGTACTTC	CASSQAKGTGVGTQYF	NA	TRBD1	TRBV14	TRBJ2-5
TGTGCCAGCAGCCGGGTGGAGGGGGGCAATGAGCAGTTCTTC	CASSRVEGGNEQFF	few	NA	TRBV11-3	TRBJ2-1
TGTGCCAGCAGCCTTGGGACAGGGAAGGGCTACACCTTC	CASSLGTGKGYTF	NA	TRBD1	TRBV12-3/TRBV12-4	TRBJ1-2
TGTGCCTGGGTCCGGGCCGTAGTGGGGCAGCCCCAGCATTTT	CAWVRAVVGQPQHF	NA	NA	TRBV30	TRBJ1-5
TGTGCCAGCAGCTTCCGCTCGAGGGCCCGCACAGATACGCAGTATTTT	CASSFRSRARTDTQYF	few	NA	TRBV7-9	TRBJ2-3
TGTGCCAGCAGCCTCACAGGGGTCGCTACTGAAGCTTTCTTT	CASSLTGVATEAFF	NA	TRBD1	TRBV11-3	TRBJ1-1
TGTGCCAGCAGCCCGGGTACCGAGCAGTTCTTC	CASSPGTEQFF	NA	NA	TRBV7-2	TRBJ2-1
TGTGCCAGCAGTGAATGGGGGGACTCGAACACCGGGGAGCTGTTTTTT	CASSEWGDSNTGELFF	NA	NA	TRBV2	TRBJ2-2
TGTGCCATCAGTGTGACATTGGACACAGATACGCAGTATTTT	CAISVTLDTDTQYF	NA	NA	TRBV10-3	TRBJ2-3
TGTGCCAGCAGAAAGGGCAGCACAGATACGCAGTATTTT	CASRKGSTDTQYF	NA	NA	TRBV7-9	TRBJ2-3
TGCGCCAGCAGCCAAGATTGGCCCCCCGGAGGAGATACGCAGTATTTT	CASSQDWPPGGDTQYF	once	NA	TRBV4-3	TRBJ2-3
TGTGCCAGCACGGCCGGCGATCGCACAGATACGCAGTATTTT	CASTAGDRTDTQYF	NA	NA	TRBV6-5	TRBJ2-3
TGTGCCAGCAGCTCCCCTAGTTCCATGAACACTGAAGCTTTCTTT	CASSSPSSMNTEAFF	NA	NA	TRBV5-8	TRBJ1-1
TGCAGTGCTAGTAACTATGGCTACACCTTC	CSASNYGYTF	once	NA	TRBV20-1	TRBJ1-2
TGTGCCAGCAGCCAAGAGGTCGGACGGAACTCTGGAAACACCATATATTTT	CASSQEVGRNSGNTIYF	NA	NA	TRBV14	TRBJ1-3
TGCAGCGTTGAAAGCGCCATGGGGGAGCTGTTTTTT	CSVESAMGELFF	NA	NA	TRBV29-1	TRBJ2-2
TGTGCCAGCAGCCCGACAGTCTCCTACGAGCAGTACTTC	CASSPTVSYEQYF	NA	NA	TRBV9	TRBJ2-7
TGTGCCAGCAGCCCACAGGGGGCGCTTGGAAACACCATATATTTT	CASSPQGALGNTIYF	NA	TRBD1	TRBV11-2	TRBJ1-3
TGTGCCAGCAGCTTAGAGACAGGGGGCACTGAAGCTTTCTTT	CASSLETGGTEAFF	NA	TRBD1	TRBV11-3	TRBJ1-1
TGTGCCAGCAGCCCGGGGGGGTCGTACACAGATACGCAGTATTTT	CASSPGGSYTDTQYF	NA	TRBD2	TRBV7-9	TRBJ2-3
TGCGCCAGCAGCTTGGGGGACAGGGCAGAGACCCAGTACTTC	CASSLGDRAETQYF	NA	TRBD1	TRBV5-1	TRBJ2-5
TGTGCCTGGAGTGCAGCCAGGACAGGGGATAGCAATCAGCCCCAGCATTTT	CAWSAARTGDSNQPQHF	NA	TRBD1	TRBV30	TRBJ1-5
TGCGCCAGCAGCTTGGTTCCTAGGGGTGCGGGGGGCGAGTACCAAGAGACCCAGTACTTC	CASSLVPRGAGGEYQETQYF	NA	TRBD2	TRBV5-1	TRBJ2-5
TGTGCCAGCAGCATTCGAGAGAGGGATGCAGCTTTCTTT	CASSIRERDAAFF	few	NA	TRBV7-2	TRBJ1-1
TGTGCCAGCAGCTTATTGGGGGGCACTGAAGCTTTCTTT	CASSLLGGTEAFF	NA	NA	TRBV7-2	TRBJ1-1
TGTGCCAGCAGCTTAGGGGGGACAGGGATATTAAACACTGAAGCTTTCTTT	CASSLGGTGILNTEAFF	NA	TRBD1	TRBV7-2	TRBJ1-1
TGTGCCAGCAGCCTAGACAGGGGTGAAGCTTTCTTT	CASSLDRGEAFF	NA	TRBD1	TRBV6-2/TRBV6-3	TRBJ1-1
TGTGCCAGTTATAAAGCACGGGAGCAGTTCTTC	CASYKAREQFF	NA	NA	TRBV19	TRBJ2-1
TGTGCCACCAGTATATCCGGGACAGGTAATGAGCAGTTCTTC	CATSISGTGNEQFF	NA	TRBD1	TRBV24-1	TRBJ2-1
TGCGCCAGCAGCCCCAACACTAGGGGGGGGCTAAGCGGCTACACCTTC	CASSPNTRGGLSGYTF	once	NA	TRBV4-3	TRBJ1-2
TGTGCCAGTGCCAATCAGGCGATTAGCAATCAGCCCCAGCATTTT	CASANQAISNQPQHF	NA	NA	TRBV6-5	TRBJ1-5
TGTGCCAGCTCACCACCCGGACCCATTGAGATTGAGTATTTT	CASSPPGPIEIEYF	NA	NA	TRBV18	TRBJ2-3
TGTGCCAGCAGCCAAGATTTCAGGGCCCACGAGCAGTACTTC	CASSQDFRAHEQYF	NA	NA	TRBV3-1/TRBV3-2	TRBJ2-7
TGTGCCAGCAGTTACTCGAGACGGTCCTATGGCTACACCTTC	CASSYSRRSYGYTF	NA	NA	TRBV6-5	TRBJ1-2
TGTGCCAGCGCCAGGTCCCAAGACAGCTACTATGGCTACACCTTC	CASARSQDSYYGYTF	NA	NA	TRBV2	TRBJ1-2
TGTGCCAGCAGTGTGACAGGGAGCTCCTACAATGAGCAGTTCTTC	CASSVTGSSYNEQFF	once	TRBD1	TRBV2	TRBJ2-1
TGTGCCACTGACGGGACCCTTTCTTTTAACTATGGCTACACCTTC	CATDGTLSFNYGYTF	NA	NA	TRBV19	TRBJ1-2
TGTGCCAGCAGTCTACAACAGGGGAGTCGAGGCTACACCTTC	CASSLQQGSRGYTF	NA	TRBD1	TRBV6-5	TRBJ1-2
TGTGCCACCAGCAGGCCACCGACAGGGGGCATTTGGACTGAAGCTTTCTTT	CATSRPPTGGIWTEAFF	NA	TRBD1	TRBV15	TRBJ1-1
TGTGCCAGCAACGCCCGGAGCTACGAGCAGTACTTC	CASNARSYEQYF	NA	NA	TRBV28	TRBJ2-7
TGTGCCAGCAGTTACTCGTCCGGGGGGCTCTACGAGCAGTACTTC	CASSYSSGGLYEQYF	few	NA	TRBV6-5	TRBJ2-7
TGTGCCAGTAAGGACAGGGACGATACGCAGTATTTT	CASKDRDDTQYF	NA	TRBD1	TRBV7-8	TRBJ2-3
TGTGCCAGCAGCCAAGTGGGGGGACACTATGGCTACACCTTC	CASSQVGGHYGYTF	NA	NA	TRBV3-1/TRBV3-2	TRBJ1-2
TGTGCCAGCACTTACAGGGTACGGGGCTACACCTTC	CASTYRVRGYTF	NA	NA	TRBV12-3/TRBV12-4	TRBJ1-2
TGTGCCAGCAGCGAAGTAGGCAAACTGTTTTTT	CASSEVGKLFF	few	NA	TRBV12-3/TRBV12-4	TRBJ1-4
TGTGCCAGCAGCTTAGGTGGCGTTCTCGGGAAGAACTCCTACGAGCAGTACTTC	CASSLGGVLGKNSYEQYF	NA	NA	TRBV7-2	TRBJ2-7
TGTGCCAGCAAAACAGGGGAGTGGGGCTACACCTTC	CASKTGEWGYTF	few	TRBD1	TRBV6-5	TRBJ1-2
TGTGCCAGCAGTCACAGGGGCGCTGAAGCTTTCTTT	CASSHRGAEAFF	NA	TRBD1	TRBV6-5	TRBJ1-1
TGTGCCAGCAGTTTAGATAGGGTTGACATTCAGTACTTC	CASSLDRVDIQYF	NA	NA	TRBV12-3/TRBV12-4	TRBJ2-4
TGTGCCAGCAGCCGACAGGGGGCTCGGAGTTCTGAAGCTTTCTTT	CASSRQGARSSEAFF	once	TRBD1	TRBV7-6	TRBJ1-1
TGTGCCAGCAGCCTCCCAGGGTTACATATCGGAGCTTTCTTT	CASSLPGLHIGAFF	few	NA	TRBV7-2	TRBJ1-1
TGTGCCTGGAGTAGCTCTGGAAACACCATATATTTT	CAWSSSGNTIYF	once	NA	TRBV30	TRBJ1-3
TGTGCCAGCAGCCATACGGGGGGATTAGATGGCTACACCTTC	CASSHTGGLDGYTF	NA	NA	TRBV3-1/TRBV3-2	TRBJ1-2
TGTGCCATCAGCAGCGGGGGGATTACAGATACGCAGTATTTT	CAISSGGITDTQYF	NA	TRBD2	TRBV10-3	TRBJ2-3
TGTGCCAGCAGTAAAGAAACAGGGTTGAACACTGAAGCTTTCTTT	CASSKETGLNTEAFF	NA	NA	TRBV2	TRBJ1-1
TGTGCCAGCAGCCATGGGACGGGGAACACTGAAGCTTTCTTT	CASSHGTGNTEAFF	NA	NA	TRBV5-6	TRBJ1-1
TGTGCCAGCAGTTGGGGGGGGCGCCGTGGCACCGGGGAGCTGTTTTTT	CASSWGGRRGTGELFF	NA	NA	TRBV6-5	TRBJ2-2
TGTGCCAGCAGCCAAGGAGGGGCTGGCTATGGCTACACCTTC	CASSQGGAGYGYTF	once	NA	TRBV7-9	TRBJ1-2